These 24 T cell receptor beta chains were all obtained from the same sample, sequenced in a study of radiation and T cells in renal cell carcinoma. Described time point: blood 2 weeks post-SBRT. The sample's treatment: 15 Gy SBRT to primary tumor, nephrectomy 4 weeks later. The data were produced by immunoSEQ multiplex PCR, yet TCRdb's version contains in-frame clones alone and is incomplete. The sample gives some 130,000 clones, about 81% of which show up once; over 1.5% is in the top ten. This material consisted of blood, taken from a patient whose treatment included radiotherapy and nephrectomy. These receptors were taken from a woman in her sixties with renal cell carcinoma.

The chain recombines TRBV5-6 with TRBJ2-5; D gene uncertain. Trimming left V 1 base short and J 5 bases short, with 15 bases between. This CDR3 contains 15 residues. Germline V gene data show CDR1 as SGHDT and CDR2 as YYEEEE. The CDR3 is CASSLPGLKEETQYF. The CDR3 coding sequence is TGTGCCAGCAGCTTGCCGGGCCTAAAGGAGGAGACCCAGTACTTC.

This clone was found a few times. The gene calls are TRBV19 and TRBJ1-3, with D uncertain. The CDR3 runs to 15 residues. Trimming shortened V by 5 bases and J by 0 bases, and 11 bases separated the two germline ends. Germline V gives CDR1 LNHDA, CDR2 SQIVND (reference sequence). The CDR3 loop is CASSEDPSSGNTIYF. The DNA for the CDR3 is TGTGCCAGTAGTGAGGACCCAAGCTCTGGAAACACCATATATTTT.

The chain employs TRBV5-1 and TRBJ1-1; D uncertain. The CDR3 is 14 residues long. The V end lost 1 base, the J end lost 1 base, and 8 bases lay between the germline ends. The germline CDR1 and CDR2 sequences are SGHRS and YFSETQ. The CDR3 nucleotides read TGCGCCAGCAGCTTGAGGCAGGAGAACACTGAAGCTTTCTTT. Residues: CASSLRQENTEAFF.

In this sample, this clone turned up a few times. This chain joins TRBV2 and TRBJ1-5, with 7 bases that match TRBD1. After removal of 8 bases from V and 5 bases from J, the junction contained 3 bases not matched to a gene. Germline CDR1 and CDR2: SNHLY and FYNNEI. The CDR3 has 12 residues. CDR3 loop: CASQGEDQPQHF. For the CDR3, the DNA is TGTGCCAGCCAGGGGGAGGATCAGCCCCAGCATTTT.

The count of this clone is one. This sequence joins TRBV12-5 and TRBJ2-2; 10 nucleotides match TRBD1. Germline-derived CDR1 and CDR2 are LGHNT and FRNRAP. The length of the CDR3 is 14 residues. V shed 6 bases and J 6 bases; nucleotides not matched to a gene: 4. The CDR3, as DNA: TGTGCTAGTGGGCCTGGGACAGGGGCCGGGGAGCTGTTTTTT. Encoded protein: CASGPGTGAGELFF.

This chain joins TRBV5-6 and TRBJ2-3, with a weak D call TRBD1 (5 bases). CDR1 is SGHDT and CDR2 is YYEEEE in the germline V gene. The CDR3 length is 14 residues. Trimming removed 2 bases at V and 5 bases at J, with 12 bases between. This CDR3 reads CASSFTQDQDTQYF. The CDR3 DNA reads TGTGCCAGCAGCTTTACACAGGATCAAGATACGCAGTATTTT.

The chain has TRBV7-9 and TRBJ1-5; the D gene is possibly TRBD1 (5 bases). Germline CDR1 reads SEHNR; CDR2 reads FQNEAQ (reference sequence). This CDR3 is built from 14 residues. V gave up 2 bases and J gave up 7 bases, with 12 bases separating them. The CDR3 sequence: CASSLSGTRQPQHF. CDR3 bases: TGTGCCAGCAGCTTATCAGGGACGCGACAGCCCCAGCATTTT.

J is TRBJ2-5 and V is TRBV7-3; TRBD2 matches at 13 bases. The V gene's germline CDR1 is SGHTA and CDR2 FQGTGA. Trimming removed 3 bases from V and 9 bases from J; junction bases left unmatched: 7. The CDR3 length is 15 residues. The CDR3 here is CASSFNGLAGAPQYF. CDR3 coding DNA: TGTGCCAGCAGCTTCAACGGACTAGCGGGAGCTCCCCAGTACTTC.

Written as DNA, the CDR3 is TGTGCCAGCAGCCTCGGGACAGTTAACATGAACACTGAAGCTTTCTTT. Translated: CASSLGTVNMNTEAFF. This chain uses TRBV5-4 with TRBJ1-1, with 7 bases matching TRBD1. Germline CDR1 and CDR2: SGHNT and YYREEE (reference sequence). J lost 0 bases, V lost 4 bases, and 9 bases had no gene match. The CDR3 extends over 16 amino acids.

The rearrangement links TRBV5-6 to TRBJ1-2; D gene ambiguous. The V gene's germline CDR1 is SGHDT and CDR2 YYEEEE. The CDR3 has 14 residues. Trimming left V 3 bases short and J 4 bases short, with 13 bases between. The CDR3 DNA reads TGTGCCAGCAGCTCGCTCGGACCGCTCTATGGCTACACCTTC. It yields the protein CASSSLGPLYGYTF.

The chain uses TRBV6-6 and TRBJ2-4; 7 bases align to TRBD1. V was pared by 5 bases and J by 5 bases, with 12 bases of the junction left unmatched. This CDR3 comprises 16 residues. Germline CDR1 reads MNHNY; CDR2 reads SVGAGI (reference sequence). Here the CDR3 DNA reads TGTGCCAGCAGTCGGGGAACAAGGGGGCTGGAAAACATTCAGTACTTC. Protein product: CASSRGTRGLENIQYF.

DNA of the CDR3: TGTGCCAGCAGCGATCGTACAGGTTCATTACCCCTCCACTTT. Amino acid sequence: CASSDRTGSLPLHF. The rearrangement joins TRBV6-6 to TRBJ1-6, with TRBD1 as a possible D gene (5 bases). From germline, CDR1 is MNHNY and CDR2 SVGAGI (reference sequence). Trimming removed 6 bases from V and 12 bases from J, with 18 bases in between. The CDR3 runs to 14 residues.

A few counts support this clone. V usage is TRBV28 and J usage is TRBJ1-1; the D is unclear. The germline CDR1 and CDR2 sequences are MDHEN and SYDVKM. Trimming left V 6 bases short and J 6 bases short, with 8 bases between. This CDR3 region has 11 residues. CDR3 sequence: CASSPTAEAFF. CDR3 DNA: TGTGCCAGCAGCCCGACGGCTGAAGCTTTCTTT.

The gene calls are TRBV14 and TRBJ1-1; D call uncertain. Trimming shortened V by 4 bases and J by 1 base, and 10 bases separated the two germline ends. The CDR3 runs to 14 residues. CDR1 and CDR2 (germline): SGHDN, FVKESK. The CDR3 DNA sequence: TGTGCCAGCAGCCCGGTGCGGGGGAACACTGAAGCTTTCTTT. Translated, it gives CASSPVRGNTEAFF. The whole variable domain, filled in from reference TRBV14 and TRBJ1-1, reads EAGVTQFPSHSVIEKGQTVTLRCDPISGHDNLYWYRRVMGKEIKFLLHFVKESKQDESGMPNNRFLAERTGGTYSTLKVQPAELEDSGVYFCASSPVRGNTEAFFGQGTRLTVV.

J is TRBJ1-3 and V is TRBV9; the D is unclear. V was clipped by 0 bases and J by 2 bases, with 6 bases between them. Per the germline V gene, CDR1 is SGDLS and CDR2 is YYNGEE. The CDR3 consists of 14 residues. CDR3 region: CASSVDRTGNTIYF. The CDR3 nucleotides read TGTGCCAGCAGCGTAGATCGAACTGGAAACACCATATATTTT.

This clone turned up a few times. The chain joins TRBV27 to TRBJ1-2; 7 bases agree with TRBD1. This CDR3 is 15 amino acids long. Germline V gene lookup returns CDR1 MNHEY and CDR2 SMNVEV (reference sequence). V gave up 3 bases and J gave up 9 bases; unmatched junction bases: 13. Here the CDR3 DNA reads TGTGCCAGCAGTTTCACAGGGGCTATACTAGTACGCTACACCTTC. This codes for CASSFTGAILVRYTF.

This clone came up a few times. J is TRBJ1-6 and V is TRBV4-3; D call uncertain. The CDR3 runs 16 residues. Germline V CDR1 and CDR2: LGHNA, YSLEER. V was shortened by 1 base and J by 9 bases, with 16 bases between the two germline ends. The CDR3 region is CASSQGGSYQASPLHF. DNA of the CDR3: TGCGCCAGCAGCCAAGGCGGCAGCTATCAGGCTTCACCCCTCCACTTT.

This chain links TRBV5-1 with TRBJ1-1, with 7 bases identical to TRBD1. The V segment lost 4 bases and the J segment 2 bases; nucleotides outside the gene matches: 8. The V gene's germline CDR1 is SGHRS and CDR2 YFSETQ. The CDR3 spans 15 residues. In nucleotides, the CDR3 is TGCGCCAGCAGCCAGAGCGGACAGGTTAACACTGAAGCTTTCTTT. Its protein product is CASSQSGQVNTEAFF.

The rearrangement joins TRBV6-5 to TRBJ2-3, with 7 bases identical to TRBD2. Germline V gene sequence: CDR1 MNHEY, CDR2 SVGAGI. Trimming took 4 bases from V and 4 from J; bases not matched to a gene: 5. This CDR3 is built from 14 residues. The CDR3 nucleotides read TGTGCCAGCAGTTGGGGGGGAAAGGCAGATACGCAGTATTTT. This translates into CASSWGGKADTQYF.

This clone was observed once. J is TRBJ1-2 and V is TRBV2; D is unclear. The CDR3 spans 13 residues. CDR1 SNHLY and CDR2 FYNNEI come from the germline V gene. V dropped 7 bases and J dropped 3 bases, with 12 bases sitting between them. The chain's CDR3 is CASIQEDYYGYTF. The CDR3 region has the DNA TGTGCCAGCATTCAGGAGGACTACTATGGCTACACCTTC.

This sequence joins TRBV9 and TRBJ1-1, with D possibly matching TRBD1 (6 bases). With 4 bases removed from V and 3 bases from J, the gap between germline ends came to 13 bases. The CDR3 is 14 amino acids. The V gene's germline CDR1 is SGDLS and CDR2 YYNGEE. CDR3 nucleotides: TGTGCCAGCAGCTCGAGCCAGGGGCACACTGAAGCTTTCTTT. Translation: CASSSSQGHTEAFF.

The chain recombines TRBV5-1 with TRBJ1-1; no definite D call. Trimming removed 4 bases at V and 5 bases at J, with 15 bases between. Germline CDR1 is SGHRS and CDR2 is YFSETQ. The length of the CDR3 is 14 residues. The CDR3 nucleotides are TGCGCCAGCAGCGTTATCGGGGAATTGACTGAAGCTTTCTTT. This sequence encodes CASSVIGELTEAFF.

The chain uses TRBV6-1 and TRBJ2-6; D remains ambiguous. The CDR3 runs 17 residues. The germline gives CDR1 MNHNS, CDR2 SASEGT. Trimming stripped 4 bases from V and 4 bases from J, with 17 bases between. The CDR3 reads CASSAQVGDGGANVLTF. For the CDR3, the DNA is TGTGCCAGCAGTGCTCAGGTAGGCGACGGCGGGGCCAACGTCCTGACTTTC.

This chain joins TRBV27 and TRBJ2-3; weak D call: TRBD2 (5 bases). Germline lookup yields CDR1 MNHEY and CDR2 SMNVEV (reference sequence). This CDR3 contains 15 residues. The V and J ends lost 7 bases and 2 bases respectively, with 16 bases between them. CDR3 nucleotide sequence: TGTGCCAGCACTCGCAACGGAGGCCACACAGATACGCAGTATTTT. Translated: CASTRNGGHTDTQYF.